This is a list of T cell receptor beta chains from one sample in a study of T-cell reconstitution after alpha-beta-depleted transplantation in children. TCRdb reprocessed the PCR reads with MiXCR, giving one entry per CDR3 protein. Of about 340,000 distinct CDR3 sequences in the sample, 15% to 20% were seen once. Specimen: PBMCs, mostly from graft donor cells, collected 360 days after TCRalphabeta/CD19-depleted stem cell transplant. The receptors here all came from a male patient between 2 and 15 years old who had a stem cell transplant for acute lymphoblastic leukemia, so the T cells may come from the graft donor. Both conserved end residues are part of each CDR3. The D gene is left open where the match is weak. Some rows mark clone size as missing; the rest say once, few, many or name a class of expanded clone.

clone_size: NA; v_call: TRBV20-1; d_call: NA; j_call: TRBJ1-1; cdr3_aa: CSAVHSVGTEAFF; cdr3_nt: TGCAGTGCTGTACACAGCGTTGGCACTGAAGCTTTCTTT
clone_size: NA; v_call: TRBV19; d_call: TRBD2; j_call: TRBJ2-3; cdr3_aa: CASSMRSGATDTQYF; cdr3_nt: TGTGCCAGTAGTATGCGGAGCGGGGCGACAGATACGCAGTATTTT
clone_size: NA; v_call: TRBV6-2/TRBV6-3; d_call: NA; j_call: TRBJ1-5; cdr3_aa: CASTPLGRNSNQPQHF; cdr3_nt: TGTGCCAGCACCCCCCTGGGGAGGAATAGCAATCAGCCCCAGCATTTT
clone_size: NA; v_call: TRBV20-1; d_call: TRBD2; j_call: TRBJ2-1; cdr3_aa: CSARDLPRTSSYNEQFF; cdr3_nt: TGCAGTGCTAGAGATCTTCCCCGGACTAGCTCCTACAATGAGCAGTTCTTC
clone_size: NA; v_call: TRBV7-2; d_call: TRBD2; j_call: TRBJ2-7; cdr3_aa: CASSRRTSGTYEQYF; cdr3_nt: TGTGCCAGCAGCCGCAGGACTAGCGGAACCTACGAGCAGTACTTC
clone_size: few; v_call: TRBV30; d_call: NA; j_call: TRBJ2-1; cdr3_aa: CACPGYNEQFF; cdr3_nt: TGTGCCTGCCCGGGATACAATGAGCAGTTCTTC
clone_size: many; v_call: TRBV5-6; d_call: NA; j_call: TRBJ2-7; cdr3_aa: CASSLVGGAYEQYF; cdr3_nt: TGTGCCAGCAGCTTGGTTGGCGGGGCCTACGAGCAGTACTTC
clone_size: NA; v_call: TRBV20-1; d_call: NA; j_call: TRBJ1-4; cdr3_aa: CSARDWGRDEKLFF; cdr3_nt: TGCAGTGCTAGAGATTGGGGAAGGGATGAAAAACTGTTTTTT
clone_size: NA; v_call: TRBV5-1; d_call: NA; j_call: TRBJ2-3; cdr3_aa: CASSSLPTDTQYF; cdr3_nt: TGCGCCAGCAGTAGTCTACCAACAGATACGCAGTATTTT
clone_size: NA; v_call: TRBV6-1; d_call: NA; j_call: TRBJ2-3; cdr3_aa: CASSRGRTDTQYF; cdr3_nt: TGTGCCAGCTCCCGAGGGCGCACAGATACGCAGTATTTT
clone_size: many; v_call: TRBV5-1; d_call: NA; j_call: TRBJ1-1; cdr3_aa: CASSLGTLNTEAFF; cdr3_nt: TGCGCCAGCAGCTTAGGGACATTGAACACTGAAGCTTTCTTT
clone_size: NA; v_call: TRBV4-3; d_call: TRBD2; j_call: TRBJ2-1; cdr3_aa: CASSQVSSGRISYNEQFF; cdr3_nt: TGCGCCAGCAGCCAAGTCTCTAGCGGGAGGATATCCTACAATGAGCAGTTCTTC
clone_size: few; v_call: TRBV7-9; d_call: TRBD1; j_call: TRBJ1-1; cdr3_aa: CASSLQGVRTEAFF; cdr3_nt: TGTGCCAGCAGCTTACAGGGGGTGAGGACTGAAGCTTTCTTT
clone_size: few; v_call: TRBV5-6; d_call: TRBD1; j_call: TRBJ1-2; cdr3_aa: CASSLGAVMRTGGADGYTF; cdr3_nt: TGTGCCAGCAGCTTAGGGGCCGTTATGAGGACAGGGGGCGCTGATGGCTACACCTTC
clone_size: many; v_call: TRBV7-9; d_call: NA; j_call: TRBJ2-7; cdr3_aa: CASSFPSYEQYF; cdr3_nt: TGTGCCAGCAGCTTTCCTAGTTACGAGCAGTACTTC
clone_size: few; v_call: TRBV5-1; d_call: TRBD2; j_call: TRBJ2-3; cdr3_aa: CASSSGHTDTQYF; cdr3_nt: TGCGCCAGTTCTAGCGGCCACACAGATACGCAGTATTTT
clone_size: few; v_call: TRBV6-5; d_call: NA; j_call: TRBJ2-5; cdr3_aa: CASSYLTGWYQETQYF; cdr3_nt: TGTGCCAGCAGTTACTTGACGGGCTGGTACCAAGAGACCCAGTACTTC
clone_size: many; v_call: TRBV6-5; d_call: TRBD1; j_call: TRBJ1-1; cdr3_aa: CASRWTGVNTEAFF; cdr3_nt: TGTGCCAGCAGATGGACAGGGGTGAACACTGAAGCTTTCTTT
clone_size: few; v_call: TRBV29-1; d_call: NA; j_call: TRBJ2-1; cdr3_aa: CSVELPGNIYNEQFF; cdr3_nt: TGCAGCGTTGAATTGCCAGGGAATATTTACAATGAGCAGTTCTTC
clone_size: many; v_call: TRBV6-1; d_call: TRBD2; j_call: TRBJ2-7; cdr3_aa: CASRAGLVLSYEQYF; cdr3_nt: TGTGCCAGCAGGGCTGGACTAGTTTTGAGTTACGAGCAGTACTTC
clone_size: NA; v_call: TRBV7-3; d_call: NA; j_call: TRBJ2-1; cdr3_aa: CASSQRVGGSSYNEQFF; cdr3_nt: TGTGCCAGCAGCCAAAGGGTGGGCGGAAGCTCCTACAATGAGCAGTTCTTC
clone_size: few; v_call: TRBV6-2/TRBV6-3; d_call: NA; j_call: TRBJ2-5; cdr3_aa: CASSFHQETQYF; cdr3_nt: TGTGCCAGCAGTTTCCATCAAGAGACCCAGTACTTC
clone_size: few; v_call: TRBV4-3; d_call: TRBD1; j_call: TRBJ2-5; cdr3_aa: CASSPDRGTQTQYF; cdr3_nt: TGCGCCAGCAGCCCTGACAGGGGAACGCAGACCCAGTACTTC
clone_size: few; v_call: TRBV7-3; d_call: TRBD2; j_call: TRBJ2-3; cdr3_aa: CASSSPRTSGRKDTQYF; cdr3_nt: TGTGCCAGCAGCTCACCCCGGACTAGCGGGAGGAAGGATACGCAGTATTTT
clone_size: NA; v_call: TRBV12-3/TRBV12-4; d_call: NA; j_call: TRBJ2-2; cdr3_aa: CASRPTGRVAGELFF; cdr3_nt: TGTGCCAGCAGGCCCACAGGGAGGGTCGCCGGGGAGCTGTTTTTT
clone_size: NA; v_call: TRBV5-1; d_call: NA; j_call: TRBJ2-1; cdr3_aa: CASSLAGFSSGYNEQFF; cdr3_nt: TGCGCCAGCAGCTTGGCCGGGTTTTCGAGTGGTTACAATGAGCAGTTCTTC
clone_size: few; v_call: TRBV20-1; d_call: NA; j_call: TRBJ2-1; cdr3_aa: CSARDWAGVYNEQFF; cdr3_nt: TGCAGTGCTAGAGATTGGGCAGGGGTGTACAATGAGCAGTTCTTC
clone_size: few; v_call: TRBV11-2; d_call: NA; j_call: TRBJ2-7; cdr3_aa: CASRHRHGNSYEQYF; cdr3_nt: TGTGCCAGCAGACACAGGCACGGAAACTCCTACGAGCAGTACTTC
clone_size: many; v_call: TRBV5-1; d_call: NA; j_call: TRBJ2-1; cdr3_aa: CASSLEASAYNEQFF; cdr3_nt: TGCGCCAGCAGCTTGGAGGCTAGCGCATACAATGAGCAGTTCTTC